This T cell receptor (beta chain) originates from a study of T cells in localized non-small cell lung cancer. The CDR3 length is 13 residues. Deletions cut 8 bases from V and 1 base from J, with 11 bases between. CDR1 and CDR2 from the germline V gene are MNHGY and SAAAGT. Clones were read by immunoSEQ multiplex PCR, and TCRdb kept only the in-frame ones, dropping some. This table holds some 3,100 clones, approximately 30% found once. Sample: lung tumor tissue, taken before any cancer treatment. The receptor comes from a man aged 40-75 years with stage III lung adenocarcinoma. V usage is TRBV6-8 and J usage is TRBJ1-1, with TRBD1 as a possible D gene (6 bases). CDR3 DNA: TGTGCCAGCCGGGACACCCCGAACACTGAAGCTTTCTTT. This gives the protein CASRDTPNTEAFF.